Listed below are T cell receptor beta chains from one sample, sequenced in a study of tumor-infiltrating lymphocytes in primary liver carcinoma. Via MiXCR, TCRdb re-called the multiplex PCR reads, giving one row per CDR3 protein. The top ten clones hold 9% of a sample with about 320,000 distinct CDR3 sequences, 65% of them seen once. Sequencing was carried out using peripheral blood. All receptors come from a man aged 35 to 55 with primary liver carcinoma and hepatitis B virus infection. Both conserved end residues are part of each CDR3. D genes are given only for firm matches. Clone size, where shown, is once, few, many, or a class for clones that have expanded.

CDR3	DNA	D	J	size	V
CSVGIRLNSYEQYF	TGCAGCGTTGGAATACGACTCAACTCATACGAGCAGTACTTC	-	TRBJ2-7	-	TRBV29-1
CSVDGQGYGYTF	TGCAGCGTTGATGGACAGGGATATGGCTACACCTTC	TRBD1	TRBJ1-2	many	TRBV29-1
CASSQTGSNQPQHF	TGTGCCAGCAGTCAGACGGGGAGCAATCAGCCCCAGCATTTT	-	TRBJ1-5	many	TRBV6-1
CAWSWKGRNIQYF	TGTGCCTGGAGTTGGAAGGGGAGGAACATTCAGTACTTC	-	TRBJ2-4	-	TRBV30
CASSEQGARSTEAFF	TGTGCCAGCAGTGAACAGGGGGCGAGGAGCACTGAAGCTTTCTTT	TRBD1	TRBJ1-1	many	TRBV6-2/TRBV6-3
CATSLWGASGYTF	TGTGCCACCAGCTTGTGGGGGGCTAGCGGCTACACCTTC	-	TRBJ1-2	-	TRBV5-6
CASSPRFEGNEQFF	TGTGCCAGCAGCCCTAGGTTCGAGGGCAATGAGCAGTTCTTC	-	TRBJ2-1	-	TRBV11-3
CASTLNTGAEQFF	TGTGCCAGCACTTTGAACACGGGCGCTGAGCAGTTCTTC	-	TRBJ2-1	-	TRBV12-3/TRBV12-4
CASSPHEGRGAQPQHF	TGTGCCAGCAGTCCCCATGAGGGGCGGGGGGCTCAGCCCCAGCATTTT	-	TRBJ1-5	many	TRBV12-3/TRBV12-4
CASSPGQGPDEQFF	TGCGCCAGCAGCCCCGGACAGGGACCGGATGAGCAGTTCTTC	TRBD1	TRBJ2-1	many	TRBV4-1
CASSQEGSRPGQHTGELFF	TGTGCCAGCAGCCAAGAGGGTAGCCGGCCGGGACAACACACCGGGGAGCTGTTTTTT	-	TRBJ2-2	-	TRBV7-3
CASSSNRGDTIYF	TGTGCCAGCTCATCAAACAGGGGAGACACCATATATTTT	TRBD1	TRBJ1-3	once	TRBV18
CASTGLAHQETQYF	TGCGCCAGTACTGGACTAGCGCACCAAGAGACCCAGTACTTC	TRBD2	TRBJ2-5	-	TRBV6-1
CASSLGDTGWAQPQHF	TGTGCCAGCAGCTTAGGAGACACGGGTTGGGCTCAGCCCCAGCATTTT	-	TRBJ1-5	few	TRBV11-2
CASTHLETQYF	TGTGCCAGCACTCATTTAGAGACCCAGTACTTC	-	TRBJ2-5	many	TRBV6-1
CASSLTGRAAYEQYF	TGTGCCAGCAGCCTTACCGGGAGGGCCGCCTACGAGCAGTACTTC	TRBD2	TRBJ2-7	once	TRBV5-6
CSAAQTGITDTQYF	TGCAGTGCTGCCCAAACAGGAATAACAGATACGCAGTATTTT	-	TRBJ2-3	-	TRBV20-1
CASSFSVLAGVWSGELFF	TGTGCCAGCAGCTTTAGTGTGCTAGCGGGAGTTTGGTCAGGGGAGCTTTTTTTT	TRBD2	TRBJ2-2	-	TRBV11-2
CASSEADWAPEQYF	TGTGCCAGCAGCGAGGCGGACTGGGCCCCCGAGCAGTACTTC	-	TRBJ2-7	many	TRBV5-4
CASSIGGRSETQYF	TGTGCCAGTAGTATAGGTGGCAGATCTGAGACCCAGTACTTC	-	TRBJ2-5	few	TRBV19
CTRSQVGLAGLGTDTQYF	TGCACCAGGAGCCAAGTGGGACTAGCGGGATTAGGCACAGATACGCAGTATTTT	TRBD2	TRBJ2-3	-	TRBV4-3
CASSPTGADTQYF	TGTGCCAGCAGCCCTACAGGAGCAGATACGCAGTATTTT	-	TRBJ2-3	many	TRBV6-6
CASSYSMGTGRPFSYQPQHF	TGTGCCAGCAGTTACTCGATGGGGACAGGGAGACCTTTTTCTTATCAGCCCCAGCATTTT	TRBD1	TRBJ1-5	many	TRBV6-2/TRBV6-3
CAGSLDGPWDEQYF	TGTGCCGGCAGTTTAGATGGGCCCTGGGACGAGCAGTACTTC	-	TRBJ2-7	few	TRBV11-2
CASSQAAGGYYGYTF	TGTGCCAGCAGCCAAGCGGCAGGGGGTTACTATGGCTACACCTTC	TRBD1	TRBJ1-2	few	TRBV14
CASSFTGRNYEQYF	TGTGCCAGCAGTTTTACAGGGAGGAACTACGAGCAGTACTTC	-	TRBJ2-7	-	TRBV28
CASAVGTGNTIYF	TGTGCCAGCGCAGTCGGGACAGGAAACACCATATATTTT	-	TRBJ1-3	-	TRBV12-3/TRBV12-4
CASSLKLGNTQYF	TGTGCCAGCAGTTTAAAACTGGGAAATACGCAGTATTTT	-	TRBJ2-3	-	TRBV28
CTSSLKETQYF	TGCACCAGCAGCTTGAAAGAGACCCAGTACTTC	-	TRBJ2-5	-	TRBV5-1
CATREIGQASLEQYF	TGTGCCACCCGGGAGATCGGACAGGCCTCGTTGGAGCAGTACTTC	-	TRBJ2-7	many	TRBV10-3
CASSIGLSGGRSDEQFF	TGTGCCAGTAGTATTGGCCTCTCCGGGGGCAGAAGTGATGAGCAGTTCTTC	-	TRBJ2-1	-	TRBV19
CASSLGIWDKNTGELFF	TGTGCCAGCAGCTTGGGGATTTGGGACAAGAACACCGGGGAGCTGTTTTTT	-	TRBJ2-2	-	TRBV11-2
CASRQGNNEHFF	TGTGCCAGCCGCCAAGGCAACAATGAGCACTTCTTC	-	TRBJ2-1	once	TRBV11-2
CASSMTGAEYNEQFF	TGTGCCAGCAGCATGACAGGGGCAGAGTACAATGAGCAGTTCTTC	TRBD1	TRBJ2-1	-	TRBV11-3
CSCSGAGSYEQYF	TGCAGTTGCTCCGGGGCAGGGAGCTACGAGCAGTACTTC	-	TRBJ2-7	-	TRBV20-1
CAGSPPPYNEQFF	TGTGCCGGCAGTCCCCCGCCTTACAATGAGCAATTCTTC	-	TRBJ2-1	-	TRBV7-3
CAISESSGVAAEVELEQYF	TGTGCCATCAGTGAGTCGTCCGGTGTGGCAGCCGAGGTAGAGCTCGAGCAGTACTTC	-	TRBJ2-7	many	TRBV10-3
CASSLVAQGFEQYF	TGTGCCAGCAGTTTAGTCGCACAGGGGTTCGAGCAGTACTTC	TRBD1	TRBJ2-7	few	TRBV28
CASSEGQVFNQPQHF	TGTGCCAGCAGTGAAGGACAGGTCTTTAATCAGCCCCAGCATTTT	TRBD1	TRBJ1-5	many	TRBV6-2/TRBV6-3
CASRISGEQPQHF	TGTGCCAGCAGAATCTCGGGGGAACAGCCCCAGCATTTT	-	TRBJ1-5	many	TRBV6-1
CAWSPSRFNYGYTF	TGTGCCTGGAGTCCCTCGAGGTTCAATTATGGCTACACCTTC	-	TRBJ1-2	-	TRBV30
CASSPRTSGRAKFSDTQYF	TGTGCCAGCAGCCCTCGTACTAGCGGGAGGGCCAAATTTTCGGATACGCAGTATTTT	TRBD2	TRBJ2-3	once	TRBV6-5
CASGSRTYEQYF	TGTGCCAGCGGTTCAAGGACCTACGAGCAGTACTTC	-	TRBJ2-7	many	TRBV6-1
CASSQDPREGTDTQYF	TGCGCCAGCAGCCAAGATCCGCGGGAGGGCACTGATACGCAGTATTTT	TRBD2	TRBJ2-3	many	TRBV4-3
CASSLKTSGISYEQYF	TGTGCCAGCAGCTTAAAGACTAGCGGGATCTCCTACGAGCAGTACTTC	TRBD2	TRBJ2-7	few	TRBV7-9
CASSQDPGQGEAFF	TGTGCCAGCAGCCAAGATCCAGGACAGGGCGAAGCTTTCTTT	TRBD1	TRBJ1-1	many	TRBV4-2
CASSLGASGEEQYF	TGCGCCAGCAGCTTGGGGGCATCAGGGGAAGAGCAGTACTTC	-	TRBJ2-7	many	TRBV5-1
CASSFPTSGRDEQFF	TGTGCCAGCAGTTTCCCGACTAGCGGGAGGGATGAGCAGTTCTTC	TRBD2	TRBJ2-1	few	TRBV28
CASSYRDRSLGEQYF	TGTGCCAGCAGTTATCGGGACAGGAGCCTTGGGGAGCAGTACTTC	TRBD1	TRBJ2-7	-	TRBV28
CVSSVRGGNTIYF	TGTGTCAGCAGCGTCAGAGGAGGAAACACCATATATTTT	-	TRBJ1-3	-	TRBV4-2
CAIRPAGSYEQYF	TGTGCCATCAGACCAGCGGGAAGCTACGAGCAGTACTTC	TRBD2	TRBJ2-7	many	TRBV10-3
CARSYGIAYEQYF	TGCGCCAGGAGCTATGGAATAGCCTACGAGCAGTACTTC	-	TRBJ2-7	-	TRBV5-1
CASSLAPSGSYNEQFF	TGTGCCAGCAGCTTAGCCCCTAGCGGGAGCTACAATGAGCAGTTCTTC	TRBD2	TRBJ2-1	-	TRBV7-9
CASSFPQTGNTTYF	TGTGCCAGCAGTTTCCCACAAACTGGAAACACCACATATTTT	-	TRBJ1-3	-	TRBV12-3/TRBV12-4
CASSRGGNQPQHF	TGTGCCAGCAGTAGGGGGGGCAATCAGCCCCAGCATTTT	-	TRBJ1-5	many	TRBV6-1
CAISIPPSASGKVTDTQYF	TGTGCCATCAGTATTCCGCCGTCCGCTAGCGGGAAGGTAACAGATACGCAGTATTTT	TRBD2	TRBJ2-3	-	TRBV10-3
CASSQCQGAKPLHF	TGCGCCAGCAGCCAATGCCAGGGGGCTAAACCCCTCCACTTT	TRBD1	TRBJ1-6	-	TRBV4-3
CASNQSPGGSYGYTF	TGCGCCAGCAACCAGAGTCCCGGGGGATCCTATGGCTACACCTTC	-	TRBJ1-2	-	TRBV4-3